The T cell receptor (beta chain) described here comes from a study of T cell responses to AZD1222 COVID-19 vaccine. Data came from immunoSEQ multiplex PCR; TCRdb stores just in-frame clones and leaves some out. Found here are roughly 100,000 clones, approximately 86% of them singletons; the top ten hold roughly 3.3%. The CDR3 consists of 16 residues. Whole-study results and caveats: Seropositive at baseline were only a handful of AZD1222 recipients. Rises in breadth and depth of Spike-specific TCRs came after two AZD1222 doses.

A note on this clone: Its antigen is unidentified.

This receptor was obtained from an adult who received the MenACWY meningococcal vaccine as a control. The sample was peripheral blood, taken 28 days after the second dose of the MenACWY control vaccine. The chain couples TRBV21-1 to TRBJ2-7; the D call TRBD1 from the table was never checked on the DNA. TRBV21-1 is reported as a pseudogene. CDR3 DNA sequence: TGTGCCAGCGGACCTGGACAGCCATCGAATTACAACGAGCAGTACTTC. It codes for CASGPGQPSNYNEQYF.